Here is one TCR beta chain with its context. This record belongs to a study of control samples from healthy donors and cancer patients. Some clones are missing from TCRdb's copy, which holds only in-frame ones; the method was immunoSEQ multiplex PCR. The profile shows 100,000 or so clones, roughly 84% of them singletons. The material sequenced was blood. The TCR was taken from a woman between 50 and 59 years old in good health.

The CDR3 bases are TGCAGCGCCTTTACTGGACAGGCCCACTATGGCTACACCTTC. It yields the protein CSAFTGQAHYGYTF. The gene calls are TRBV29-1 and TRBJ1-2; TRBD1 matches 7 bases. Germline trimming cut 7 bases from V and 3 bases from J; bases unmatched to any gene: 11. Germline loops: CDR1 SQVTM, CDR2 ANQGSEA. The CDR3 length is 14 residues.